The sequence of this T cell receptor (beta chain) was determined in a study of T cell repertoires in cytomegalovirus infection. Overall study context: Both a matching HLA type and CMV infection were indicated by public TCR beta signatures.

TCRdb itself ran the reads through MiXCR, one entry per CDR3 protein. In the table there are fewer than 300,000 distinct CDR3 sequences, roughly 23% of which are singletons. The sample holds many counts of this clonotype. The V end lost 6 bases, the J end lost 10 bases, and 13 bases lay between the germline ends. Germline CDR1 and CDR2: SGHTA and FQGNSA. The CDR3 contains 12 residues. The V call is TRBV7-2, the J call TRBJ2-1, with D perhaps TRBD2 (7 bases). Sequenced material: PBMCs. The source is a human donor in good health (CMV status not recorded). Some clones in this sample may be carry-over from other donors' samples. CDR3 sequence: CASRYGGAEQFF. CDR3 bases: TGTGCCAGCAGGTATGGGGGGGCGGAGCAGTTCTTC.